This is a list of T cell receptor beta chains from one sample in a study of blood T cells in healthy people across ages. Each CDR3 protein is one row after TCRdb ran MiXCR on the 5' RACE reads. The table has around 990,000 distinct CDR3 sequences, 25% seen once. This sample also belongs to another study, concerning T cells of mothers and their children.

The material sequenced was blood. The receptor set was obtained from a girl aged 2-15 years in good health. Each CDR3 is given with its conserved first and last residue. The order of the fields is J gene, D gene, clone size, V gene, CDR3 protein, CDR3 DNA. D genes are given only for firm matches. A row's size may be missing; if present it is once, few, many or a size class.

j_call: TRBJ2-7; d_call: NA; clone_size: NA; v_call: TRBV27; cdr3_aa: CASSLWGTDYEQYF; cdr3_nt: TGTGCCAGCAGTTTGTGGGGCACAGACTACGAGCAGTACTTC
j_call: TRBJ1-5; d_call: NA; clone_size: once; v_call: TRBV7-2; cdr3_aa: CASSFQGSDQPQHF; cdr3_nt: TGTGCCAGCAGCTTCCAGGGATCGGATCAGCCCCAGCATTTT
j_call: TRBJ1-4; d_call: NA; clone_size: NA; v_call: TRBV4-2; cdr3_aa: CASSTLRDEKLFF; cdr3_nt: TGTGCCAGCAGCACCTTAAGGGATGAAAAACTGTTTTTT
j_call: TRBJ2-7; d_call: NA; clone_size: few; v_call: TRBV28; cdr3_aa: CASRSTGGGGTSLKILTYEQYF; cdr3_nt: TGTGCCAGCAGATCGACAGGGGGCGGTGGGACTAGCTTAAAAATATTAACCTACGAGCAGTACTTC
j_call: TRBJ2-5; d_call: TRBD2; clone_size: NA; v_call: TRBV15; cdr3_aa: CATSSGLADLTQYF; cdr3_nt: TGTGCCACCAGCAGTGGACTAGCGGATCTAACCCAGTACTTC
j_call: TRBJ2-7; d_call: TRBD2; clone_size: NA; v_call: TRBV27; cdr3_aa: CASSLYSRTSGGEQYF; cdr3_nt: TGTGCCAGCAGTTTGTACTCACGGACTAGCGGGGGTGAGCAGTACTTC
j_call: TRBJ2-7; d_call: NA; clone_size: NA; v_call: TRBV6-5; cdr3_aa: CASSPTRVYEQYF; cdr3_nt: TGTGCCAGCAGCCCCACTCGGGTCTACGAGCAGTACTTC
j_call: TRBJ2-1; d_call: TRBD2; clone_size: few; v_call: TRBV4-1; cdr3_aa: CASSQDAGLAGPYNEQFF; cdr3_nt: TGCGCCAGCAGCCAAGACGCGGGACTAGCGGGACCTTACAATGAGCAGTTCTTC
j_call: TRBJ1-2; d_call: TRBD1; clone_size: NA; v_call: TRBV19; cdr3_aa: CASRDRGHGYTF; cdr3_nt: TGTGCCAGTAGGGACAGGGGGCACGGCTACACCTTC
j_call: TRBJ2-3; d_call: TRBD2; clone_size: few; v_call: TRBV7-2; cdr3_aa: CASSSPGLAGTDTQYF; cdr3_nt: TGTGCCAGCAGCTCGCCGGGACTAGCGGGAACAGATACGCAGTATTTT
j_call: TRBJ2-1; d_call: TRBD2; clone_size: few; v_call: TRBV6-4; cdr3_aa: CASSPFGLAAYNEQFF; cdr3_nt: TGTGCCAGCAGCCCCTTCGGACTAGCGGCTTACAATGAGCAGTTCTTC
j_call: TRBJ1-1; d_call: NA; clone_size: few; v_call: TRBV4-1; cdr3_aa: CASSPTTGLQEAFF; cdr3_nt: TGCGCCAGCAGCCCCACGACAGGTTTACAAGAAGCTTTCTTT